This is a list of T cell receptor beta chains from one sample in a study of cytomegalovirus exposure and HLA in healthy donors. Here immunoSEQ multiplex PCR was the method, and the copy in TCRdb shows in-frame clones only, minus some. Found here are roughly 180,000 clones, roughly 85% of them singletons; the top ten hold about 10%. Sequencing was performed on PBMCs. Every receptor here comes from a man younger than 35 in good health and CMV-seropositive. The conserved cysteine and the conserved F or W are not part of the CDR3 here.

j_call v_call cdr3_aa
TRBJ2-3 TRBV5-5 ASSLGVSGWSTDTQY
TRBJ1-1 TRBV7-2 ASRPSYERETEAF
TRBJ1-1 TRBV5-8 ASSWGGDTEAF
TRBJ1-5 TRBV7-9 SSSSDSKVRN
TRBJ1-1 TRBV18 ASSLRRENTEAF
TRBJ2-7 TRBV7-2 ASSLVSTSAYEQY
TRBJ2-3 TRBV6-5 ASSSGTGSADTQY
TRBJ1-1 TRBV6-5 ASSQPGRGNTEAF
TRBJ1-4 TRBV19 ASTPSDRINEKLF
TRBJ2-4 TRBV27 ASSPLDRGEAKNIQY
TRBJ2-7 TRBV10-3 ATVDRGGPSYEQY
TRBJ2-7 TRBV6-5 ASRLIETGEQY
TRBJ1-6 TRBV30 AWSQGQGNSPLH
TRBJ1-3 TRBV25-1 ASSQNSDSGNTIY
TRBJ2-2 TRBV4-1 ASSQGRGVDTGELF
TRBJ1-1 TRBV2 ASSEAVYEAF
TRBJ1-1 TRBV5-4 ASSPFEGGADAF
TRBJ1-1 TRBV5-1 ASREGTNTEAF
TRBJ2-1 TRBV5-6 ASSLIGYEGEEQF
TRBJ1-2 TRBV6-4 ASSRTGGRSGYT
TRBJ2-7 TRBV6-1 ASSLEGGASYEQY
TRBJ1-1 TRBV5-4 ASSWDRVWNTEAF
TRBJ2-5 TRBV10-1 ASSLKPSGTQY
TRBJ2-1 TRBV14 ASGQVTSGPNEQF
TRBJ2-5 TRBV10-3 AIRIEETQY
TRBJ1-1 TRBV5-1 ASSLATGQGNTEAF
TRBJ1-1 TRBV6-6 ASSYHGQGFNTEAF
TRBJ2-3 TRBV7-2 ASSSTPGHDTQY
TRBJ2-3 TRBV18 ASSLLSGGATDTQY
TRBJ2-2 TRBV9 ASSVRNTGELF
TRBJ2-1 TRBV19 ASTEGPDEQF
TRBJ2-3 TRBV6-1 ASKGTSLNPDTQY
TRBJ1-2 TRBV4-3 ASRDRDSNNYGYT
TRBJ2-3 TRBV25-1 ASSEIDRDTDTQY
TRBJ2-7 TRBV10-1 ASSYGEGPYEQY
TRBJ2-7 TRBV12-5 ASGLGGYEQY
TRBJ1-1 TRBV7-6 ASSLGQSTEAF
TRBJ2-7 TRBV5-1 ASSLGWDRAYEQY
TRBJ1-1 TRBV5-1 ASSLGQADTEAF
TRBJ2-3 TRBV2 ASSDGQGLTDTQY
- TRBV25-1 ASSESGAGEQY
TRBJ2-3 TRBV19 ASSPTGGKDTQY